Listed below are T cell receptor beta chains from one sample, sequenced in a study of Graves' ophthalmopathy and Graves' hyperthyroidism. One entry per CDR3 protein, called by TCRdb with MiXCR from the multiplex PCR reads. This table has 150,000 to 200,000 distinct CDR3 sequences, roughly 36% appearing once. The source material was peripheral blood. These receptor sequences come from a young man with Graves' ophthalmopathy. CDR3s include the opening cysteine and the closing phenylalanine or tryptophan. Each record gives: J gene, V gene, D gene, CDR3 protein. D genes are given only for firm matches.

j_gene: TRBJ1-2; v_gene: TRBV24-1; d_gene: .; CDR3aa: CATSSSAGWGGYTF
j_gene: TRBJ2-1; v_gene: TRBV12-3/TRBV12-4; d_gene: .; CDR3aa: CASTSGEVRYEQFF
j_gene: TRBJ1-2; v_gene: TRBV12-3/TRBV12-4; d_gene: .; CDR3aa: CASSFDRRSKSYTF
j_gene: TRBJ2-7; v_gene: TRBV12-3/TRBV12-4; d_gene: TRBD2; CDR3aa: CASTTSGRNSYEQYF
j_gene: TRBJ1-1; v_gene: TRBV28; d_gene: TRBD1; CDR3aa: CASSFRGRFGEAFF
j_gene: TRBJ1-2; v_gene: TRBV28; d_gene: .; CDR3aa: CASSPGPLGEGYTF
j_gene: TRBJ1-2; v_gene: TRBV12-3/TRBV12-4; d_gene: .; CDR3aa: CASSPTGGDYGYTF
j_gene: TRBJ1-6; v_gene: TRBV6-2/TRBV6-3; d_gene: .; CDR3aa: CASTATSWDNSPLHF
j_gene: TRBJ2-5; v_gene: TRBV6-5; d_gene: .; CDR3aa: CASSSVSGPGTQYF
j_gene: TRBJ1-1; v_gene: TRBV19; d_gene: .; CDR3aa: CASSMPPEAFF
j_gene: TRBJ2-7; v_gene: TRBV15; d_gene: .; CDR3aa: CATSRDLTARYF
j_gene: TRBJ2-7; v_gene: TRBV10-3; d_gene: .; CDR3aa: CAISDRARALNSYEQYF
j_gene: TRBJ1-1; v_gene: TRBV6-1; d_gene: TRBD1; CDR3aa: CASSGTGLNTEAFF
j_gene: TRBJ2-5; v_gene: TRBV11-2; d_gene: TRBD1; CDR3aa: CASSLMGTGQETQYF
j_gene: TRBJ1-6; v_gene: TRBV19; d_gene: .; CDR3aa: CASSPARQNSPLHF
j_gene: TRBJ1-5; v_gene: TRBV18; d_gene: TRBD1; CDR3aa: CASSPDRGQGQPQHF
j_gene: TRBJ2-2; v_gene: TRBV30; d_gene: .; CDR3aa: CAWSTGRNTGELFF
j_gene: TRBJ1-1; v_gene: TRBV7-6; d_gene: .; CDR3aa: CASSLEAGTNTEAFF
j_gene: TRBJ2-2; v_gene: TRBV20-1; d_gene: .; CDR3aa: CSARDVSEGDGELFF
j_gene: TRBJ1-5; v_gene: TRBV24-1; d_gene: .; CDR3aa: CATRVQPQHF
j_gene: TRBJ1-2; v_gene: TRBV18; d_gene: TRBD1; CDR3aa: CASSPDRGRGYTF
j_gene: TRBJ1-1; v_gene: TRBV6-1; d_gene: .; CDR3aa: CASSGVDATIEAFF
j_gene: TRBJ1-6; v_gene: TRBV12-3/TRBV12-4; d_gene: .; CDR3aa: CASTGDNSPLHF
j_gene: TRBJ2-7; v_gene: TRBV30; d_gene: .; CDR3aa: CAWSALVHGEQYF
j_gene: TRBJ1-1; v_gene: TRBV24-1; d_gene: .; CDR3aa: CATSDSTPTTEAFF
j_gene: TRBJ1-1; v_gene: TRBV15; d_gene: .; CDR3aa: CATSRDPLRMTEAFF
j_gene: TRBJ2-2; v_gene: TRBV27; d_gene: TRBD2; CDR3aa: CASSLRVAGYANTGELFF
j_gene: TRBJ1-1; v_gene: TRBV5-1; d_gene: .; CDR3aa: CASSLDSLTEAFF
j_gene: TRBJ2-5; v_gene: TRBV10-3; d_gene: .; CDR3aa: CAISARGPGEETQYF
j_gene: TRBJ2-5; v_gene: TRBV24-1; d_gene: .; CDR3aa: CATSASGLAQETQYF
j_gene: TRBJ2-5; v_gene: TRBV7-9; d_gene: TRBD1; CDR3aa: CASSLRATGVGETQYF
j_gene: TRBJ1-5; v_gene: TRBV12-3/TRBV12-4; d_gene: TRBD1; CDR3aa: CASTLGTGTQPQHF
j_gene: TRBJ1-3; v_gene: TRBV6-5; d_gene: TRBD1; CDR3aa: CASRSDRAGNTIYF
j_gene: TRBJ2-7; v_gene: TRBV6-5; d_gene: .; CDR3aa: CASSSVREQYF
j_gene: TRBJ1-1; v_gene: TRBV12-3/TRBV12-4; d_gene: .; CDR3aa: CASSFSYRDTLSEAFF
j_gene: TRBJ1-2; v_gene: TRBV7-9; d_gene: TRBD1; CDR3aa: CASSFKTGVNDGYTF
j_gene: TRBJ2-2; v_gene: TRBV12-3/TRBV12-4; d_gene: .; CDR3aa: CASEINGELFF
j_gene: TRBJ1-6; v_gene: TRBV5-4; d_gene: .; CDR3aa: CASSLSGYNSPLHF
j_gene: TRBJ2-5; v_gene: TRBV11-2; d_gene: .; CDR3aa: CASSTPGVPCGRLQETQYF
j_gene: TRBJ2-6; v_gene: TRBV28; d_gene: TRBD1; CDR3aa: CASSSTGIWANVLTF
j_gene: TRBJ1-5; v_gene: TRBV12-5; d_gene: .; CDR3aa: CASGLVRWQGFNQPQHF
j_gene: TRBJ2-7; v_gene: TRBV6-2/TRBV6-3; d_gene: .; CDR3aa: CASSYREGPEEQYF
j_gene: TRBJ1-2; v_gene: TRBV15; d_gene: TRBD1; CDR3aa: CATSRGGVLRGTGNGYTF
j_gene: TRBJ1-1; v_gene: TRBV27; d_gene: .; CDR3aa: CASSSHRWSTEAFF